This TCR beta chain was identified in a study of response to subunit inactivated influenza vaccine. Study outcomes and limitations: The study's authors posited that every seasonal influenza vaccination enlists few new T cells.

Via MiXCR, TCRdb re-called the RT-PCR reads, giving one row per CDR3 protein. The sample contains 250,000 to 350,000 distinct CDR3 sequences, approximately 20% of which appear only once. Turning to this clonotype: Its target is not known.

This CDR3 region has 14 residues. Germline CDR1 SGHTA, CDR2 FQGNSA. Trimming left V 5 bases short and J 7 bases short, with 17 bases between. The source is a man between 50 and 75 years old who received an inactivated influenza vaccine. The sample was PBMCs from blood, taken approximately 20 months after vaccination. The J gene is TRBJ1-2, the V gene TRBV7-2; D not resolved. CDR3 DNA: TGTGCCAGCAGCGGTAATCACGTCTTCGGTGGCTACACCTTC. Translated: CASSGNHVFGGYTF.